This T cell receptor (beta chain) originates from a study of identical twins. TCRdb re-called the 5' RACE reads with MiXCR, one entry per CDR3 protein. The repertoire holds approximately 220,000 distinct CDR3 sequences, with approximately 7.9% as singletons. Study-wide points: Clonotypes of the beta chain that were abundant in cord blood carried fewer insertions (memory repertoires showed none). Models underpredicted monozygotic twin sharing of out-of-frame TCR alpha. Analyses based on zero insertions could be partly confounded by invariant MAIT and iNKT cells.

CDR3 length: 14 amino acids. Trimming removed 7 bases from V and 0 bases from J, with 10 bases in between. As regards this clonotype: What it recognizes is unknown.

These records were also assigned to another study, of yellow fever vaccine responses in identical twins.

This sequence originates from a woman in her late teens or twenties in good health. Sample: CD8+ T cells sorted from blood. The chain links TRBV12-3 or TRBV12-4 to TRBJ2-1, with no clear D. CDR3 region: CASTSSSSYNEQFF. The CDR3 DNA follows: TGTGCCAGCACCTCCTCCAGCTCCTACAATGAGCAGTTCTTC.